This TCR beta chain was profiled in a study of T-cell reconstitution after alpha-beta-depleted transplantation in children (dated by TCRdb to 2016 to 2017). Broadly, across the study: Using TCR repertoire profiling, the study followed T-cell immune reconstitution in a quantitative way in children after TCRalphabeta/CD19-depleted allogeneic hematopoietic cell transplantation.

Explained via the paper, the treatment or condition label denotes: allogeneic hematopoietic cell transplantation with graft depleted of TCRalphabeta T cells and CD19 B cells. The children who served as transplant recipients had been given grafts of TCRalphabeta/CD19-depleted allogeneic hematopoietic cells. Study-level results and caveats: About two months after transplant, the apparently early recovery of alphabetaT-cell counts reportedly depended on just several hundred clones that had expanded rapidly and came from non-depleted graft cells. The frequencies of hyperexpanded clones fell over the following months, and after one year, T-cell counts and TCRbeta diversity were mostly attributed to newly produced T cells. In some patients, high TCRbeta diversity at day 60 was attributed to recipient T cells and intrathymic progenitors that had survived conditioning.

The library came from PCR. The reads were generated on an Illumina HiSeq 2500. TCR library preparation used molecular barcoding, with unique molecular identifiers applied to normalize quantification of the TCRbeta repertoire. TCRdb's own reprocessing of the public reads used fastp at Q25 and MiXCR and kept productive beta chains. CDR3 protein sequences are deduplicated, and each keeps its most common genes and DNA. Within this sample are just under 150,000 distinct CDR3 sequences, with roughly 9% of them counted one time only. The ten largest clones take up about a sixth of the sample. Per the germline V gene, KGHSH is the CDR1 and LQKENI is the CDR2. V loses 3 bases, J loses 3 bases, and the germline ends lie 12 bases apart. From cysteine to phenylalanine, the CDR3 is 15 amino acids long. The sequence is cut down to CDR3 DNA, 45 bases in frame from base 1. The sample holds a few counts of this clonotype. Its specific antigen is unknown. Base qualities are missing; no much larger clone stands one base away.

This specimen was PBMCs, mostly from graft donor cells, taken 180 days after TCRalphabeta/CD19-depleted stem cell transplant. This receptor was obtained from a female patient aged 2-15 years who had a stem cell transplant for congenital amegakaryocytic thrombocytopenia, so the T cells may come from the graft donor. Recombination linked TRBV18 to TRBJ2-1; a tentative D match to TRBD1 spans 6 bases. The CDR3 corresponds to CASSPPGQFYNEQFF. In nucleotide form, the sequence is TGTGCCAGCTCACCGCCGGGACAATTCTACAATGAGCAGTTCTTC.